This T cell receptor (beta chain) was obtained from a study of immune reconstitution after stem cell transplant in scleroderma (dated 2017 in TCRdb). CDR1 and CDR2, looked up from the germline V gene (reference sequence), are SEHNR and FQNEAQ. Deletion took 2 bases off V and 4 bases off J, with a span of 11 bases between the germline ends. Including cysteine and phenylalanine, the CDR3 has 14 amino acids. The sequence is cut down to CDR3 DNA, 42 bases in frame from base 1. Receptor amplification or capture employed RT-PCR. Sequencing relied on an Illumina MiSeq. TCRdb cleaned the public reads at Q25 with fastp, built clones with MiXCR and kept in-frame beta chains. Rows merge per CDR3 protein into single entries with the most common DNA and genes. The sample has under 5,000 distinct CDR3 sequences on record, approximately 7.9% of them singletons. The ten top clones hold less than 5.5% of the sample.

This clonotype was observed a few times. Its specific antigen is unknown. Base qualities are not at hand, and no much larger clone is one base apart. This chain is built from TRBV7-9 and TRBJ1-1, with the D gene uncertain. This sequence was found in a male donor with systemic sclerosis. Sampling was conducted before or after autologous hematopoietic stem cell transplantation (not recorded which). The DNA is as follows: TGTGCCAGCAGCTTAATTGTCGCGACCACTGAAGCTTTCTTT. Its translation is CASSLIVATTEAFF. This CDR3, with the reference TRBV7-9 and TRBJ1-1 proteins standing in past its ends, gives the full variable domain DTGVSQNPRHKITKRGQNVTFRCDPISEHNRLYWYRQTLGQGPEFLTYFQNEAQLEKSRLLSDRFSAERPKGSFSTLEIQRTEQGDSAMYLCASSLIVATTEAFFGQGTRLTVV.